The present entry profiles one T cell receptor beta chain with its context. The sample belongs to a study of T cell changes during pregnancy in multiple sclerosis. Assay: immunoSEQ multiplex PCR; the TCRdb copy retains only in-frame clones and omits some. This sample carries approximately 71,000 clones, roughly 92% of them seen once, and the ten largest clones take under 2%. Germline V gene sequence: CDR1 SGHNT, CDR2 YYREEE (reference sequence). The ends lost 2 bases at V and 5 bases at J; junction bases unmatched: 14. The CDR3 is 18 amino acids. This receptor was obtained from a female donor with multiple sclerosis, enrolled in a pregnancy study. The starting material was peripheral blood, obtained in the second trimester of pregnancy. The chain carries TRBV5-4 and TRBJ2-3; 10 nucleotides agree with TRBD2. The CDR3 DNA reads as TGTGCCAGCAGCTTCCTCGAGGCTAGCGGGAGTGATAGAGATACGCAGTATTTT. Translating gives CASSFLEASGSDRDTQYF.